The 7 T cell receptor beta chains listed next were all sequenced from one sample in a study of PD-L1 blockade in urothelial cancer. As for time point: pretreatment peripheral blood. The data were produced by immunoSEQ multiplex PCR, yet TCRdb's version contains in-frame clones alone and is incomplete. The table has about 50,000 clones, approximately 85% seen once. Sequenced here: PBMCs, sampled around atezolizumab (anti-PD-L1) treatment. Every receptor here comes from a man between 65 and 85 years old with urothelial cancer.

This clone was recorded a few times. This sequence joins TRBV2 and TRBJ2-7; possibly TRBD2 for D (6 bases). Trimming stripped 8 bases from V and 4 bases from J, with 12 bases between. Germline values: CDR1 SNHLY, CDR2 FYNNEI. This CDR3 contains 12 residues. The CDR3 nucleotides read TGTGCCAGCTGGCGGGATTCGTACGAGCAGTACTTC. Translating gives CASWRDSYEQYF.

This clone turned up a few times. The V gene is TRBV6-5, the J gene TRBJ2-7, with D possibly TRBD1 on 6 matching bases. CDR3 length: 15 amino acids. V lost 5 bases and J 2 bases, leaving 16 bases between the germline ends. CDR1 is MNHEY and CDR2 is SVGAGI in the germline V gene. The CDR3: CASSRTHQGTYEQYF. The CDR3 coding sequence is TGTGCCAGCAGTCGTACTCATCAGGGGACCTACGAGCAGTACTTC.

J is TRBJ2-1 and V is TRBV4-2; tentative D call: TRBD2 (5 bases). V was clipped by 0 bases and J by 0 bases, with 12 bases between them. The CDR3 is 17 residues long. Germline lookup yields CDR1 LGHNA and CDR2 YNFKEQ. CDR3 DNA sequence: TGTGCCAGCAGCCAAGATGAACGGAGCGGCTCCTACAATGAGCAGTTCTTC. Amino acid sequence: CASSQDERSGSYNEQFF.

This clone appeared a few times. At one of its ends the junction is not consistent with the germline gene, which may arise from a read error. This chain links TRBV19 with TRBJ2-4; 10 bases fit TRBD1. The CDR3 runs to 14 residues. CDR1 and CDR2 (germline): LNHDA, SQIVND (reference sequence). CDR3 loop: CASSLDRGQNIQYF. The CDR3 coding sequence is TGTGCCAGTAGTCTAGACAGGGGGCAAAACATTCAGTACTTC.

Concerning this clone itself: One junction end does not reproduce the germline sequence, and a read error may be involved. The rearrangement joins TRBV7-3 to TRBJ2-1; a weak D match, TRBD1 (6 bases). Germline CDR1 SGHTA, CDR2 FQGTGA. This CDR3 is 12 amino acids long. This CDR3 reads CASSSRAVGAVF. The DNA of the CDR3 is TGTGCCAGCAGCTCCCGCGCGGTGGGGGCGGTCTTC. Full variable domain (missing parts from reference TRBV7-3 and TRBJ2-1): GAGVSQTPSNKVTEKGKYVELRCDPISGHTALYWYRQSLGQGPEFLIYFQGTGAADDSGLPNDRFFAVRPEGSVSTLKIQRTERGDSAVYLCASSSRAVGAVFGPGTRLTVL.

V and J are TRBV6-4 and TRBJ2-1; the match to TRBD2 covers 9 bases. Germline V CDR1 and CDR2: MRHNA, SNTAGT. Germline trimming cut 1 base from V and 5 bases from J; bases unmatched to any gene: 3. This CDR3 contains 15 residues. CDR3 sequence reads: CASSDLAGDNNEQFF. CDR3 in DNA: TGTGCCAGCAGTGACTTAGCGGGAGACAACAATGAGCAGTTCTTC.

The V and J genes are TRBV5-1 and TRBJ2-3; TRBD1 agrees at 11 bases. The CDR3 totals 16 residues. V was pared by 0 bases and J by 4 bases, with 4 bases of the junction left unmatched. Germline V gene lookup returns CDR1 SGHRS and CDR2 YFSETQ. CDR3 amino acids: CASSLVGGQGADTQYF. The CDR3, as DNA: TGCGCCAGCAGCTTGGTTGGGGGACAGGGGGCAGATACGCAGTATTTT.